A selection of T cell receptor beta chains follows, all from one sample in a study of CD8 T cells in ankylosing spondylitis. MiXCR, applied by TCRdb to the 5' RACE reads, yields one record per CDR3 protein. The sample lists just over 350,000 distinct CDR3 sequences, 20% occurring once. The specimen was blood, either unsorted or a sorted T cell fraction (not recorded which). Receptors originate from a male donor with ankylosing spondylitis or in good health (not recorded which). The CDR3 runs from the conserved cysteine through the conserved F or W. Each record gives: V gene, D gene, J gene, clone size, CDR3 protein, CDR3 DNA. A D gene is named only where the DNA matches it firmly. Clone size, where shown, is once, few, many, or a class for clones that have expanded.

>TRBV2|TRBD2|TRBJ2-3|.
CASRGTSGAQYF
TGTGCCAGCAGAGGGACTAGCGGAGCGCAGTATTTT
>TRBV12-3/TRBV12-4|.|TRBJ2-7|few
CASRTGMTYEQYF
TGTGCCAGCAGAACCGGGATGACCTACGAGCAGTACTTC
>TRBV29-1|TRBD1|TRBJ2-2|few
CSVEAGQVNTGELFF
TGCAGCGTTGAGGCGGGACAGGTGAACACCGGGGAGCTGTTTTTT
>TRBV12-3/TRBV12-4|.|TRBJ2-5|many
CASSAPGFQETQYF
TGTGCCAGCAGCGCACCCGGATTTCAAGAGACCCAGTACTTC
>TRBV11-2|TRBD1|TRBJ2-7|.
CASSLGRTGGNEQYF
TGTGCCAGCAGCTTAGGTAGGACAGGGGGCAACGAGCAGTACTTC
>TRBV4-1|.|TRBJ1-1|few
CASSHPGVDTEAFF
TGCGCCAGCAGCCATCCCGGGGTGGACACTGAAGCTTTCTTT
>TRBV20-1|.|TRBJ2-3|.
CSAPRDIESTDTQYF
TGCAGTGCGCCCCGGGACATAGAGAGCACAGATACGCAGTATTTT
>TRBV29-1|.|TRBJ1-2|.
CSVDGGGYGYTF
TGCAGCGTTGACGGGGGCGGCTATGGCTACACCTTC
>TRBV2|TRBD1|TRBJ2-2|few
CASSPGQGPANTGELFF
TGTGCCAGCAGTCCGGGACAGGGCCCCGCGAACACCGGGGAGCTGTTTTTT
>TRBV12-3/TRBV12-4|TRBD2|TRBJ2-1|.
CASTISGGPFSYNEQFF
TGTGCCAGCACCATTAGCGGGGGGCCTTTCTCCTACAATGAGCAGTTCTTC
>TRBV20-1|.|TRBJ1-5|.
CSAREQNNQPQHF
TGCAGTGCTAGAGAACAGAACAATCAGCCCCAGCATTTT
>TRBV4-1|TRBD2|TRBJ2-1|.
CASSQDQLAGAYEQFF
TGCGCCAGCAGCCAAGATCAACTAGCGGGGGCCTATGAGCAGTTCTTC
>TRBV11-2|.|TRBJ2-1|.
CASSLDQGFQVF
TGTGCCAGCAGCTTAGATCAGGGGTTTCAGGTCTTC
>TRBV20-1|.|TRBJ2-7|.
CSATQLLAQGPYEQYF
TGCAGTGCTACACAACTTCTTGCCCAGGGCCCCTACGAGCAGTACTTC
>TRBV27|.|TRBJ1-4|.
CASRPGLGDEKLFF
TGTGCCAGCCGACCGGGGCTGGGAGATGAAAAACTGTTTTTT
>TRBV20-1|.|TRBJ2-7|.
CSARGRGDILEFVEQYF
TGCAGTGCTAGAGGCCGGGGGGACATTCTGGAATTTGTAGAGCAGTACTTC
>TRBV10-3|.|TRBJ2-2|few
CAIRTGHLNTGELFF
TGTGCCATCAGAACTGGACACTTGAACACCGGGGAGCTGTTTTTT
>TRBV20-1|.|TRBJ1-1|few
CSANGGLKANTEAFF
TGCAGTGCTAACGGTGGACTGAAAGCTAACACTGAAGCTTTCTTT
>TRBV7-2|.|TRBJ2-5|.
CASSLVPTQYF
TGTGCCAGCAGCTTAGTACCGACCCAGTACTTC
>TRBV20-1|TRBD1|TRBJ1-5|few
CSTRDRGQFGNQPQHF
TGCAGTACAAGAGACAGGGGGCAGTTTGGCAATCAGCCCCAGCATTTT
>TRBV7-8|.|TRBJ2-3|few
CASKTSGTLTTDTQYF
TGTGCCAGCAAAACTTCCGGGACTCTCACCACAGATACGCAGTATTTT
>TRBV2|TRBD1|TRBJ2-5|few
CASSPPGQEKYREYQETQYF
TGTGCCAGCAGTCCGCCGGGACAGGAAAAATACCGCGAGTACCAAGAGACCCAGTACTTC
>TRBV10-3|TRBD1|TRBJ2-1|.
CAISGTEYNEQFF
TGTGCCATCTCCGGGACAGAATACAATGAGCAGTTCTTC
>TRBV7-6|.|TRBJ2-3|few
CASSFPAGPRVDTQYF
TGTGCCAGCAGCTTTCCCGCGGGGCCGAGGGTAGATACGCAGTATTTT
>TRBV12-3/TRBV12-4|.|TRBJ2-2|few
CASRSENTGELFF
TGTGCCAGCAGATCAGAAAACACCGGGGAGCTGTTTTTT
>TRBV11-2|TRBD1|TRBJ2-6|many
CASSLGDRYSGANVLTF
TGTGCCAGCAGCTTAGGGGACAGGTACTCTGGGGCCAACGTCCTGACTTTC
>TRBV5-1|.|TRBJ2-7|many
CASSLAGVSYEQYF
TGTGCCAGCAGCTTAGCAGGGGTCTCCTACGAGCAGTACTTC
>TRBV6-1|TRBD1|TRBJ2-6|.
CASTSYGTESGGANVLTF
TGTGCCAGCACCAGTTACGGGACAGAATCGGGTGGGGCCAACGTCCTGACTTTC
>TRBV7-9|TRBD2|TRBJ2-1|.
CASSALAGVYNEQFF
TGTGCCAGCAGCGCCCTAGCGGGGGTTTACAATGAGCAGTTCTTC
>TRBV12-3/TRBV12-4|.|TRBJ1-5|.
CASSTGTSLGPQHF
TGTGCCAGCAGTACCGGGACCTCCTTGGGGCCCCAGCATTTT
>TRBV15|.|TRBJ2-2|.
CATSPEGPGELFF
TGTGCCACCAGCCCGGAGGGTCCCGGGGAGCTGTTTTTT
>TRBV11-3|.|TRBJ1-1|.
CASSYTVNTEAFF
TGTGCCAGCAGCTACACAGTGAACACTGAAGCTTTCTTT
>TRBV7-2|.|TRBJ2-1|.
CASSLAGEGDEQFF
TGTGCCAGCAGCTTAGCGGGGGAAGGCGATGAGCAGTTCTTC
>TRBV2|TRBD2|TRBJ2-1|.
CASKSSTSGYNEQFF
TGTGCCAGCAAATCATCGACTAGCGGCTACAATGAGCAGTTCTTC
>TRBV20-1|.|TRBJ2-7|.
CSAREFGYEQYF
TGCAGTGCTAGAGAGTTTGGATACGAGCAGTACTTC
>TRBV6-5|.|TRBJ2-7|.
CASSYGAAHYEQYF
TGTGCCAGCAGTTACGGGGCAGCCCACTACGAGCAGTACTTC
>TRBV10-3|.|TRBJ1-2|many
CAISFPHGYGYTF
TGTGCCATCTCCTTCCCTCATGGGTATGGCTACACCTTC
>TRBV4-2|.|TRBJ2-7|.
CASSPGGREQYF
TGTGCCAGCAGCCCTGGTGGGCGCGAGCAGTACTTC
>TRBV12-3/TRBV12-4|TRBD1|TRBJ2-3|few
CASRSQGVDTDTQYF
TGTGCCAGCAGGTCCCAGGGGGTCGACACAGATACGCAGTATTTT
>TRBV28|TRBD1|TRBJ2-1|.
CASSLLTGTGNNEQFF
TGTGCCAGCAGTTTATTAACCGGGACAGGGAACAATGAGCAGTTCTTC
>TRBV12-3/TRBV12-4|.|TRBJ2-7|.
CASSLAGSAYEQYF
TGTGCCAGCAGTTTAGCAGGGAGCGCCTACGAGCAGTACTTC
>TRBV7-2|.|TRBJ2-5|.
CASSLVADQETQYF
TGTGCCAGCAGCTTAGTGGCGGATCAAGAGACCCAGTACTTC
>TRBV27|.|TRBJ2-1|.
CASSLFGVNEQFF
TGTGCCAGCAGTTTATTTGGGGTCAATGAGCAGTTCTTC
>TRBV12-3/TRBV12-4|.|TRBJ1-1|few
CASSLIGTAVNTEAFF
TGTGCCAGCAGTTTGATTGGAACGGCGGTTAACACTGAAGCTTTCTTT
>TRBV6-5|.|TRBJ1-4|.
CASSYIRGTTNEKLFF
TGTGCCAGCAGTTACATCCGCGGAACAACTAATGAAAAACTGTTTTTT
>TRBV4-2|TRBD2|TRBJ2-3|few
CASSPLGLADTQYF
TGTGCCAGCAGCCCCCTGGGACTAGCAGATACGCAGTATTTT
>TRBV24-1|.|TRBJ2-1|.
CATRGVGRQDNEQFF
TGTGCCACCAGGGGTGTCGGTCGACAAGACAATGAGCAGTTCTTC
>TRBV30|.|TRBJ2-7|.
CAWTHLGFTYEQYF
TGTGCCTGGACCCACCTGGGCTTTACCTACGAGCAGTACTTC
>TRBV4-1|.|TRBJ2-1|many
CASSQEDRHDEQFF
TGCGCCAGCAGCCAAGAAGATCGGCACGATGAGCAGTTCTTC
>TRBV7-9|.|TRBJ2-7|once
CASSFGMAEQYF
TGTGCCAGCAGCTTCGGGATGGCCGAGCAGTACTTC
>TRBV29-1|.|TRBJ2-7|.
CSVEGGLSYEQYF
TGCAGCGTTGAGGGAGGTTTGAGCTACGAGCAGTACTTC
>TRBV7-8|TRBD1|TRBJ2-1|.
CASHGQGPYNEQFF
TGTGCCAGCCATGGACAGGGGCCCTACAATGAGCAGTTCTTC
>TRBV20-1|.|TRBJ2-7|few
CSAPKRQDDSYEQYF
TGCAGTGCGCCAAAACGACAGGACGATTCCTACGAGCAGTACTTC
>TRBV12-3/TRBV12-4|.|TRBJ1-1|few
CASSLFLENTEAFF
TGTGCCAGCAGTTTGTTCCTGGAGAACACTGAAGCTTTCTTT
>TRBV12-3/TRBV12-4|.|TRBJ2-4|few
CASRTSSAKNIQYF
TGTGCCAGTAGGACCTCCTCAGCCAAAAACATTCAGTACTTC
>TRBV20-1|TRBD2|TRBJ2-7|.
CSARDADGGAGYEQYF
TGCAGTGCTAGAGATGCGGACGGGGGGGCGGGCTACGAGCAGTACTTC
>TRBV15|.|TRBJ2-7|.
CATSRDAGFEQYF
TGTGCCACCAGCAGAGATGCGGGTTTCGAGCAGTACTTC
>TRBV7-7|.|TRBJ2-1|.
CASSLFNGDNEQFF
TGTGCCAGCAGCTTATTTAATGGGGACAATGAGCAGTTCTTC
>TRBV6-5|.|TRBJ2-7|few
CASSYSPLRQAYEQYF
TGTGCCAGCAGTTACTCCCCGCTCAGGCAAGCCTACGAGCAGTACTTC